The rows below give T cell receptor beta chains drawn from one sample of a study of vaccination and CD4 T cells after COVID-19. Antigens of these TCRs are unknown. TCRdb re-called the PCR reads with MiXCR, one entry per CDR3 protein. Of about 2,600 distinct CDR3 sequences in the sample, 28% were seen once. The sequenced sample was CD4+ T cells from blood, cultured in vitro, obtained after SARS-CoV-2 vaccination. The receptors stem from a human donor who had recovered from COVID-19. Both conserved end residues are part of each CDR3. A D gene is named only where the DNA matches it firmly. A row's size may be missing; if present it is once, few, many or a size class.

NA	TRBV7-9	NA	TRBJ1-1	CASSLDKNTEAFF	TGTGCCAGCAGCTTAGACAAGAACACTGAAGCTTTCTTT
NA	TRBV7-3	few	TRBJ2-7	CATAGTLSSYEQYF	TGTGCCACCGCCGGGACTTTAAGCTCCTACGAGCAGTACTTC
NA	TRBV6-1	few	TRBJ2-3	CASRAGVDTQYF	TGTGCCAGCAGGGCAGGGGTGGATACGCAGTATTTT
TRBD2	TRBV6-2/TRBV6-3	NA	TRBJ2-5	CASGRLAGAQETQYF	TGTGCCAGCGGAAGACTAGCGGGGGCCCAAGAGACCCAGTACTTC
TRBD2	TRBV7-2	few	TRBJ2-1	CASTPPNSGGGNEQFF	TGTGCCAGCACCCCACCAAATTCGGGGGGAGGAAATGAGCAGTTCTTC
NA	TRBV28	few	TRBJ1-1	CASSVYQGIGTEAFF	TGTGCCAGCAGTGTATACCAGGGGATTGGCACTGAAGCTTTCTTT
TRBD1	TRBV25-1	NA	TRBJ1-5	CASEPHPGTDNQPQHF	TGTGCCAGCGAACCACACCCCGGGACAGACAATCAGCCCCAGCATTTT
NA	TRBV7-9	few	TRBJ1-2	CASSLNQGDGYTF	TGTGCCAGCAGCTTAAACCAGGGCGATGGCTACACCTTC
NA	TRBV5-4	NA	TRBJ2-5	CASSFGSGETQYF	TGTGCCAGCAGCTTTGGCAGTGGGGAGACCCAGTACTTC
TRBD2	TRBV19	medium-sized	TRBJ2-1	CASKTASGGTNEQFF	TGTGCCAGTAAGACTGCTAGCGGGGGGACTAATGAGCAGTTCTTC
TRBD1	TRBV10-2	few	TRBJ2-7	CASSEDRVSYEQYF	TGCGCCAGCAGTGAAGACAGGGTCTCCTACGAGCAGTACTTC
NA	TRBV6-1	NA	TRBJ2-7	CASSPPGGSHEQYF	TGTGCCAGCAGCCCCCCGGGGGGCTCCCACGAGCAGTACTTC
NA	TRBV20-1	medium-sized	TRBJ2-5	CSAKEETQYF	TGCAGTGCTAAAGAAGAGACCCAGTACTTC
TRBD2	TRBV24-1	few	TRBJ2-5	CATSDLKRGGTETQYF	TGTGCCACCAGTGATTTGAAGCGGGGGGGCACGGAGACCCAGTACTTC
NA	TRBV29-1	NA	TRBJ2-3	CSGSVDPTDTRYF	TGCAGCGGGTCGGTGGATCCCACAGATACGCGGTATTTT
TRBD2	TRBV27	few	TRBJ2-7	CASRPTILAGGYEQYF	TGTGCCAGCAGACCTACCATACTAGCGGGGGGCTACGAGCAGTACTTC
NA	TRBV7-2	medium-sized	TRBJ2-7	CASSLDHSTMEQYF	TGTGCCAGCAGCTTAGATCATTCCACCATGGAGCAGTACTTC
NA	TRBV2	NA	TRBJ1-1	CASSAARVNTEAFF	TGTGCCAGCAGTGCTGCCAGGGTAAACACTGAAGCTTTCTTT
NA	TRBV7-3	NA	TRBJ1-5	CASSFQNQPQHF	TGTGCCAGCAGCTTCCAAAATCAGCCCCAGCATTTT
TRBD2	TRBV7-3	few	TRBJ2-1	CASSSTSGKQFF	TGTGCCAGCAGCTCGACTAGCGGCAAGCAGTTCTTC
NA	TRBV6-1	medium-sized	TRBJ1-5	CASSPLGARQPQHF	TGTGCCAGCTCCCCTCTGGGGGCAAGACAGCCCCAGCATTTT
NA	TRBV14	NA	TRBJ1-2	CASSRGRGEGYTF	TGTGCCAGCAGCCGCGGTAGGGGTGAGGGCTACACCTTC
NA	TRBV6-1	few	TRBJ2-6	CASRPMSSGANVLTF	TGTGCCAGCAGGCCTATGTCCTCTGGGGCCAACGTCCTGACTTTC
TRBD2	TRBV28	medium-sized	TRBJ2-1	CASSLSGGVYNEQFF	TGTGCCAGCAGCCTAAGCGGGGGGGTATACAATGAGCAGTTCTTC